Listed below are T cell receptor beta chains from one sample, sequenced in a study of a mutant IDH1 vaccine in newly diagnosed glioma. Some clones are missing from TCRdb's copy, which holds only in-frame ones; the method was immunoSEQ multiplex PCR. The repertoire has some 23,000 clones, around 77% of them found once; the top ten carry roughly 9.5%. Their antigens remain unidentified. The material was PBMCs, obtained from a glioma patient whose treatment included an IDH1 peptide vaccine. These TCRs come from a young woman with glioma. Each CDR3 is given with its conserved first and last residue. Each record gives: V gene, CDR3 length, J gene, CDR3 protein.

>TRBV7-2|15|TRBJ1-1
CASSSKRTGGTEAFF
>TRBV19|14|TRBJ2-1
CASSTPRTLNEQFF
>TRBV19|16|TRBJ1-2
CASSIVVQGMGYGYTF
>TRBV5-6|15|TRBJ2-7
CASSLGGGGGYEQYF
>TRBV28|13|TRBJ2-5
CASSFLVGETQYF
>TRBV5-1|13|TRBJ2-2
CASSRLNTGELFF
>TRBV7-8|16|TRBJ1-1
CASSLGFIVLDPEAFF
>TRBV4-3|14|TRBJ2-1
CASSQVGLHNEQFF
>TRBV19|14|TRBJ1-5
CASRGGGGNQPQHF
>TRBV7-8|14|TRBJ2-1
CASRSPGLAHEQFF
>TRBV6-5|13|TRBJ1-2
CATISTGFDGYTF
>TRBV4-2|16|TRBJ2-3
CASSQEGQRGTDTQYF
>TRBV10-3|15|TRBJ2-1
CAIREPSGRAGEQFF
>TRBV6-6|15|TRBJ1-4
CASRTRQGANEKLFF
>TRBV6-5|16|TRBJ2-7
CASSYSRELRSYEQYF
>TRBV6-4|14|TRBJ2-2
CASSDGGNTGELFF
>TRBV5-1|14|TRBJ2-7
CASSLGGPSYEQYF
>TRBV27|18|TRBJ1-5
CASTPSVGTGAFDQPQHF
>TRBV5-5|14|TRBJ2-7
CASSSGTGGNEQYF
>TRBV5-4|15|TRBJ1-1
CASSLTRQANTEAFF
>TRBV6-5|15|TRBJ2-7
CASRPPGLAGSQQYF
>TRBV2|14|TRBJ2-5
CASSVAGYQETQYF
>TRBV12-5|17|TRBJ2-7
CASGFHRTVKGEYEQYF
>TRBV6-5|13|TRBJ1-1
CASSYSQGFGAFF
>TRBV30|15|TRBJ1-5
CAWSSGQTSNQPQHF
>TRBV7-8|11|TRBJ1-6
CASSSGTVLHF
>TRBV4-1|15|TRBJ1-6
CASSQDDLAGAPLHF
>TRBV7-2|15|TRBJ2-1
CASSAPGQGGNEQFF
>TRBV6-5|11|TRBJ2-1
CASNGYNEQFF
>TRBV11-3|15|TRBJ2-7
CASSLSRAQSYEQYF
>TRBV28|16|TRBJ1-2
CASSPGGSEANYGYTF